This passage covers 4 T cell receptor beta chains from one sample sequenced in a study of blood T cell repertoires in COVID-19. This table comes from immunoSEQ multiplex PCR, and its TCRdb copy is limited to in-frame clones, with some not included. The sample has around 250,000 clones; roughly 85% are singletons. The sequencing sample was made of PBMCs or T cells enriched from blood (not recorded which). These receptors were taken from a woman between 50 and 59 years old who had recovered from COVID-19.

This sequence joins TRBV6-5 and TRBJ1-2; 9 bases match TRBD1. The V gene end was trimmed by 6 bases and the J gene end by 8 bases; junction bases not matched to a gene: 7. This CDR3 comprises 13 residues. The germline gives CDR1 MNHEY, CDR2 SVGAGI. CDR3 nucleotide sequence: TGTGCCAGCAGACGTCCGGACAGGGGCGGCTACACCTTC. Translating gives CASRRPDRGGYTF.

The chain recombines TRBV5-1 with TRBJ2-5; TRBD2 matches 11 bases. This CDR3 has 15 residues. V gave up 1 base and J gave up 4 bases; unmatched junction bases: 3. Germline V gene data show CDR1 as SGHRS and CDR2 as YFSETQ. The CDR3 nucleotides are TGCGCCAGCAGCTTGCTCGGGACTAGCGGAGAGACCCAGTACTTC. Translating it yields CASSLLGTSGETQYF.

This sequence joins TRBV6-6 and TRBJ1-1, with D possibly being TRBD1 (5 bases). CDR1 is MNHNY and CDR2 is SVGAGI in the germline V gene (reference sequence). The CDR3 covers 13 residues. V was pared by 7 bases and J by 6 bases, with 15 bases between. The CDR3 region has the DNA TGTGCCAGCAAGGAAGGGGAAGGAGCTGAAGCTTTCTTT. Translating gives CASKEGEGAEAFF.

This sequence joins TRBV4-1 and TRBJ2-1, with 7 bases lining up with TRBD2. Germline V CDR1 and CDR2: MGHRA, YSYEKL. The CDR3 is 13 residues long. J was trimmed by 6 bases and V by 6 bases; bases with no gene match: 5. The CDR3 reads CASRPSGGNEQFF. In nucleotides, the CDR3 is TGCGCCAGCAGGCCTAGCGGTGGCAATGAGCAGTTCTTC.